The subject of this entry is one T cell receptor beta chain. The clone's antigen remains unknown. Per-base qualities were not stored, and no clone one base away is much larger. Germline trimming: 5 bases from V, 6 bases from J; junction bases outside gene matches: 17. Taken from cysteine to phenylalanine, the CDR3 has 18 residues. Of the read, only the CDR3 DNA is kept; its 54 bases are in frame from base 1. Taken from the germline V gene (reference sequence), the CDR1 and CDR2 loops are MNHEY and SMNVEV. TCRbeta CDR3 regions were amplified from genomic DNA by means of the immunoSEQ Assay, a bias-controlled multiplex PCR. In the source study's methods: The number of nucleated cells in each sample was estimated by amplification of reference gene primers within the assay. To quantify the absolute abundance of each unique TCRbeta CDR3 rearrangement, sequence reads were collapsed and filtered. For each sample, productive Simpson clonality was calculated by taking the square root of Simpson's diversity index across productive rearrangements. Imported from immuneACCESS, the table was reduced by TCRdb to in-frame sequences with V and J called. These copies leave out some clones; in studies compared against another copy, an unresolved V gene accounts for under half, and the cause of the remainder is not known. V and J calls and clone size follow that table, whereas D and trimming were derived from the DNA. The sample table records about 110,000 clones; about 75% of these occur just once. Approximately 19% of the sample lies in the top ten.

Each collaborating institution followed its own protocols to collect whole blood in K2EDTA tubes. For TCRbeta analysis, collaborators shipped samples in one of three forms: frozen whole blood, isolated PBMCs, or DNA extracted from either of those sample types. This entry comes from a study of blood T cell repertoires in COVID-19 (dated by TCRdb to 2020 to 2021). At the level of the whole study: The collaborator samples originated in the United States, Italy and Spain and spanned the acute and convalescent phases of COVID-19. The material from the prospective study consisted of cDNA or gDNA derived from T cells, B-cell-depleted T cells, or PBMCs. The dataset comprised deeply sampled blood TCRbeta repertoires from subjects exposed to, actively infected with, or recovered from COVID-19. The repertoires were released in a freely available public database intended as a resource for research on the immune response to SARS-CoV-2. Samples came from the ongoing ImmuneRACE study (first 160 participants) plus 1,254 subjects from 6 global collaborators. Sample metadata almost always included a de-identified subject ID, COVID-19 status, age in years and sex. Where HLA class I and class II types were available, the types were taken from metadata supplied by the sample provider, not from assay-based typing. General findings and caveats noted by the study authors: Clinical and demographic metadata were provided uncurated, with the amount varying by source and participant.

Rearrangement joined TRBV27 to TRBJ2-5; TRBD2 agrees with 11 junctional bases. The TCR was taken from an older woman with acute or convalescent COVID-19. Sequenced input: peripheral blood. The nucleotide sequence reads TGTGCCAGCAGTACAAATAGCGGGGGGGCAGGATTTGTAAAGACCCAGTACTTC. It translates to CASSTNSGGAGFVKTQYF.